These 5 T cell receptor beta chains share one sample of origin, sequenced in a study of blood T cell repertoires in COVID-19. Profiling relied on immunoSEQ multiplex PCR, and the TCRdb table lists in-frame clones only, not all of them. The sample yields around 480,000 clones, 75% to 90% seen once. Sequencing was carried out using PBMCs or T cells enriched from blood (not recorded which). The receptors stem from a woman aged 18-30 years who had recovered from COVID-19.

The chain couples TRBV27 to TRBJ1-2; no reliable D call. Germline lookup yields CDR1 MNHEY and CDR2 SMNVEV (reference sequence). The CDR3 sequence is 13 residues long. The germline V and J ends were trimmed by 10 bases and 6 bases, with 18 bases remaining between them. DNA of the CDR3: TGTGCCACCACCGGTCGGGGAAGCAATGGCTACACCTTC. This codes for CATTGRGSNGYTF.

The rearrangement joins TRBV30 to TRBJ1-1; D call uncertain. The germline CDR1 and CDR2 sequences are GTSNPN and SVGIG (reference sequence). The CDR3 runs 13 residues. The ends were cut back, 7 bases at V and 1 base at J, with 13 bases in the middle. The DNA for the CDR3 is TGTGCCTCCTCCAGTTCCCAGAACACTGAAGCTTTCTTT. This gives the protein CASSSSQNTEAFF.

This sequence joins TRBV24-1 and TRBJ2-7, with 9 bases aligning to TRBD1. CDR3 length: 16 amino acids. V dropped 4 bases and J dropped 6; count of bases not matched to a gene: 12. CDR1 is KGHDR and CDR2 is SFDVKD in the germline V gene. The CDR3 loop is CATSDPGQGGGSEQYF. CDR3 sequence (DNA): TGTGCCACCAGTGACCCGGGACAGGGTGGAGGAAGCGAGCAGTACTTC.

The DNA of the CDR3 is TGTGCCAGCAACTTGCAGGGGGACAATCAGCCCCAGCATTTT. Translation gives CASNLQGDNQPQHF. This chain connects TRBV6-5 to TRBJ1-5; 7 bases are shared with TRBD1. This CDR3 is built from 14 residues. Per germline, CDR1 MNHEY and CDR2 SVGAGI. The trim removed 7 bases at V and 3 bases at J, leaving 6 bases unmatched.

For this clone: At one boundary the junction diverges from the germline segment, which might be a read error. The rearrangement joins TRBV6-5 to TRBJ1-4, with D perhaps TRBD1 (6 bases). Germline values: CDR1 MNHEY, CDR2 SVGAGI. This CDR3 is built from 12 residues. CDR3 loop: CASSRLSGTPIF. CDR3 DNA sequence: TGTGCCAGCTCGCGTCTTTCCGGGACACCAATTTTT.